This T cell receptor beta chain comes out of a study of CD8 T cells in ankylosing spondylitis. Study-wide points: Reported data indicate significant enrichment of disease-linked clones within matched ankylosing spondylitis synovial fluid.

Germline assignment: CDR1 MDHEN and CDR2 SYDVKM. J was trimmed by 5 bases and V by 4 bases; bases with no gene match: 6. The CDR3 runs 15 residues. By share of the sample, this clonotype is medium-sized (0.01 to 0.1%). The antigen remains undetermined. From the 5' RACE reads, TCRdb called clonotypes with MiXCR, one entry per CDR3 protein. The sample yields roughly 35,000 distinct CDR3 sequences, 11% seen once. The source of this sequence is a male donor with ankylosing spondylitis. The sequencing sample was made of synovial fluid, either unsorted or a sorted T cell fraction (not recorded which). J is TRBJ2-1 and V is TRBV28, with TRBD2 matching 9 bases. The CDR3 DNA reads TGTGCCAGCAGTTCCCTAGCGGGAATCGACAATGAGCAGTTCTTC. This encodes CASSSLAGIDNEQFF.